This T cell receptor beta chain emerged from a study of blood T cell repertoires in COVID-19. Study-wide context: Collection of acute and convalescent COVID-19 samples took place in the United States, Italy and Spain. In each case, the material was cDNA or gDNA derived from T cells, B-cell-depleted T cells, or PBMCs.

The sample holds one count of this clone. The authors' processing: By means of reference gene primer amplification, nucleated cell counts were estimated. Generated by immunoSEQ multiplex PCR, the TCRdb table keeps only in-frame clones and is missing some. The V and J calls and clone size are taken from that table; D and trimming were inferred from the DNA. The sample has around 260,000 clones; more than 75% are singletons. CDR1 and CDR2 from the germline V gene are LNHDA and SQIVND (reference sequence). The CDR3 loop spans 15 amino acids. The junction had 8 bases not matched to a gene; V was cut back by 5 bases and J by 5 bases.

The receptor was isolated from a woman aged 50 to 60 with acute or convalescent COVID-19. Sequencing input: peripheral blood. This rearrangement joins TRBV19 to TRBJ2-1; 8 positions agree with TRBD1. The CDR3 DNA reads TGTGCCAGTAGTCCGCGGACAGGGCCCAACAATGAGCAGTTCTTC. Amino acid sequence: CASSPRTGPNNEQFF. The variable domain in full, completed from reference TRBV19 and TRBJ2-1, reads DGGITQSPKYLFRKEGQNVTLSCEQNLNHDAMYWYRQDPGQGLRLIYYSQIVNDFQKGDIAEGYSVSREKKESFPLTVTSAQKNPTAFYLCASSPRTGPNNEQFFGPGTRLTVL.